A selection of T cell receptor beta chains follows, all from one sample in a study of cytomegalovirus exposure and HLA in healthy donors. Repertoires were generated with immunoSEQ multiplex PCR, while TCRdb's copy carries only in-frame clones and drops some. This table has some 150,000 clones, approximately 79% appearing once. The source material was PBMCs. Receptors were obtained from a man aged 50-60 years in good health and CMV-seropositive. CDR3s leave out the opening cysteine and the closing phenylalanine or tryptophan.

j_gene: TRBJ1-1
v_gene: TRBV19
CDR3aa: ASSLRQGTGEAF

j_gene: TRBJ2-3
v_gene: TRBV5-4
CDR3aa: ASSLGGAAGGLDTQY

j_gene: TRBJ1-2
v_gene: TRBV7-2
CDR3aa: ASSFTGEVDYGYT

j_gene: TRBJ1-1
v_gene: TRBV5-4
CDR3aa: ATSTQGTATEAF

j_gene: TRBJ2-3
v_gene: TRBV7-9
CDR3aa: ASSPRLAGGTDTQY

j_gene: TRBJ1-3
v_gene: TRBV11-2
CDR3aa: ASSLVQGNTIY

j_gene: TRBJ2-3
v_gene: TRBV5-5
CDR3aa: ASSLRTSGNTQY

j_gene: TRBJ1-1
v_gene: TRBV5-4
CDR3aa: ASSWGQMNTEAF

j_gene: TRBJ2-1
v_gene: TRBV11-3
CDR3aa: ASSPGTENEQF

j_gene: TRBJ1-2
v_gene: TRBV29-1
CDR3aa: SVLLTGGDGYT

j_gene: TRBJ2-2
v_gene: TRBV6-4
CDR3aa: ASSHQGGETGELF

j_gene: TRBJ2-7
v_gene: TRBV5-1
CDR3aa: ASSPVTGGYEQY

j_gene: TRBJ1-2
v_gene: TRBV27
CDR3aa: ASSFRGAYGYT

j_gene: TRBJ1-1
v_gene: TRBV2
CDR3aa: ASRIQGASTEAF

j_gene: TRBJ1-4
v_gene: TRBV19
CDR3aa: ASSMWGQGNEKLF

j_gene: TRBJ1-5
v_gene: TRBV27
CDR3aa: ASSLQDSNQPQH

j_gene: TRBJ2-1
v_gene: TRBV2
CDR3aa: ASSEIMEGF

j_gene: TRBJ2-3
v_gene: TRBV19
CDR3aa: ASSTEISGTYTDTQY

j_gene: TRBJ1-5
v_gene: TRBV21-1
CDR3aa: ASSKGEGGGSNQPQH

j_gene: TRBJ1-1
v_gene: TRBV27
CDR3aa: ASSLLRNTEAF

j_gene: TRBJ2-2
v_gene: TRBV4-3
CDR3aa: ASSQNGGTSGSGELF

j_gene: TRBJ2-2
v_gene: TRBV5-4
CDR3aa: ASSLAGREITGELF

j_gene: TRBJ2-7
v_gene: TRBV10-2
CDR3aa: ASRTTVTYEQY

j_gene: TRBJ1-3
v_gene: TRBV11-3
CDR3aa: ASSLETPYRGSGNTIY

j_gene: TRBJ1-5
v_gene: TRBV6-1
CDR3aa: ASTGGRDQPQH

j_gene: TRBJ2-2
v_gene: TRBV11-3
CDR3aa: ATKAGDHTGELF

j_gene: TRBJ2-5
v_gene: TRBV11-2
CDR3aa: ASSLISGPQETQY

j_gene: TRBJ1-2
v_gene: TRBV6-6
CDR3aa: ASSYSRGSFSYT

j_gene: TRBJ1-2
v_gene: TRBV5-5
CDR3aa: ASSFTGTNYGYT

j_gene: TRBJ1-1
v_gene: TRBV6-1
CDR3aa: ASSLTASNTEAF

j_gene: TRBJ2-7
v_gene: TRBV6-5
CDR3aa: ASSYSYTGQPYEQY

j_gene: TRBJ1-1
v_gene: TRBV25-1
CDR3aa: ASSESSVNTEAF

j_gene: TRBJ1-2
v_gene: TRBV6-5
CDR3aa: ASSYGRDRGGYT

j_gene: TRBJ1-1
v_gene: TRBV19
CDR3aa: ASSTPGAAMNTEAF

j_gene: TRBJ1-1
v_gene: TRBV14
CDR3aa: ASSQLLVMNTEAF

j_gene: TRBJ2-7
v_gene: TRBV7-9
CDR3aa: ASSLDRTYEQY

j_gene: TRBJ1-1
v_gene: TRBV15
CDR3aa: ATSRDSGSSEAF

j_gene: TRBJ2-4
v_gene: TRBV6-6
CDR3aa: ASSYPGTTRLQY

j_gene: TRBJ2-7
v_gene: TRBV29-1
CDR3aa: SVEAGPSYEQY

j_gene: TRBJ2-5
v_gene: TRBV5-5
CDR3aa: ASSLTSGGWETQY

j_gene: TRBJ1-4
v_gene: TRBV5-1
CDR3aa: ASRDSGVQEKLF

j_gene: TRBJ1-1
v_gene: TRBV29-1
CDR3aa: SVATGRNTEAF